This entry concerns a single TCR beta chain. Its matching antigen is unknown. These data are taken from a study of T cell responses to AZD1222 COVID-19 vaccine. Regarding the study as a whole: Distributed over spike, vaccine-associated CD4 TCRs predominated at 160-218 and 743-854. In a largely white British group with more females than males, clonal diversity was possibly underestimated. Repertoire sampling happened only post peak T cell response. After two AZD1222 doses, spike-specific TCR breadth and depth rose versus day 0.

With 5 bases clipped from V and 3 bases from J, the junction kept 4 bases outside the gene matches. Germline V gene data show CDR1 as LNHDA and CDR2 as SQIVND (reference sequence). The CDR3 length is 14 residues. TCRdb keeps only in-frame clones here, not all; method: immunoSEQ multiplex PCR. The sample lists about 140,000 clones, 80% to 95% occurring once. The chain is built from TRBV19 and TRBJ1-2, with 9 nucleotides matching TRBD1. The source was peripheral blood, collected on day 0 of MenACWY control vaccination. The clonotype originates from an adult in good health. The CDR3 is CASSSGQGDYGYTF. CDR3 nucleotide sequence: TGTGCCAGTAGTTCGGGACAGGGCGACTATGGCTACACCTTC.